Shown below are 10 T cell receptor beta chains from a single sample sequenced in a study of radiotherapy plus CTLA-4 blockade in lung cancer. The method was immunoSEQ multiplex PCR; TCRdb's version includes in-frame clones alone and lacks a portion of them. The top ten hold over 11% of the sample, which has under 90,000 clones, approximately 79% seen once. Sample: peripheral blood, taken from a patient treated with radiotherapy plus ipilimumab. These receptors came from a human donor with non-small cell lung cancer that progressed on radiotherapy plus ipilimumab.

With respect to this clone: The same CDR3 arises from other DNA sequences in this sample as well. The chain combines TRBV5-1 with TRBJ2-7; D uncertain. The CDR3 has 13 residues. Looked up from germline, CDR1 is SGHRS and CDR2 is YFSETQ. Trimming pared 0 bases from V and 1 base from J, leaving 5 bases between. Here the CDR3 DNA reads TGCGCCAGCAGCTTGGGGAGATCCTACGAGCAGTACTTC. Amino acids: CASSLGRSYEQYF. The full variable domain, its missing parts supplied by reference TRBV5-1 and TRBJ2-7, is KAGVTQTPRYLIKTRGQQVTLSCSPISGHRSVSWYQQTPGQGLQFLFEYFSETQRNKGNFPGRFSGRQFSNSRSEMNVSTLELGDSALYLCASSLGRSYEQYFGPGTRLTVT.

The chain employs TRBV2 and TRBJ2-2; 7 bases map to TRBD1. The CDR3 contains 14 residues. Unmatched junction bases numbered 6, after V lost 6 bases and J lost 5 bases. CDR1 is SNHLY, CDR2 FYNNEI, per germline. The CDR3 DNA follows: TGTGCCAGCAGGGACAGGTTGAGGACCGGGGAGCTGTTTTTT. Translating it yields CASRDRLRTGELFF.

This chain joins TRBV27 and TRBJ1-2; D perhaps matches TRBD1 (6 bases). Trimming took 4 bases from V and 7 from J, leaving 19 bases between them. The CDR3 sequence is 15 residues long. Germline V CDR1 and CDR2: MNHEY, SMNVEV (reference sequence). The CDR3 loop reads CASSYRVQGNRGYTF. For the CDR3, the DNA is TGTGCCAGCAGTTACCGGGTGCAGGGGAATCGTGGCTACACCTTC.

V and J are TRBV18 and TRBJ1-4; 12 bases match TRBD1. The germline V gene encodes CDR1 KGHSH and CDR2 LQKENI. V shed 2 bases and J 8 bases; nucleotides not matched to a gene: 3. The CDR3 is 15 residues long. The CDR3 protein is CASSPAGTGGEKLFF. CDR3 sequence (DNA): TGTGCCAGCTCACCAGCCGGGACAGGGGGCGAAAAACTGTTTTTT.

The genes are TRBV6-6 and TRBJ2-3; 7 bases fit TRBD2. Germline trimming cut 5 bases from V and 1 base from J; bases unmatched to any gene: 6. In germline, CDR1 is MNHNY, CDR2 SVGAGI (reference sequence). CDR3 size: 15 residues. CDR3 residues: CASSKGGPGTDTQYF. CDR3 nucleotides: TGTGCCAGCAGTAAGGGAGGGCCCGGCACAGATACGCAGTATTTT.

This chain joins TRBV27 and TRBJ2-1, with TRBD1 as a possible D gene (5 bases). The CDR3 has 14 residues. CDR1 and CDR2 (germline): MNHEY, SMNVEV (reference sequence). V lost 3 bases and J 5 bases, leaving 11 bases between the germline ends. The CDR3 nucleotides read TGTGCCAGCAGTTTCTTGACAGCTGACAATGAGCAGTTCTTC. Translation: CASSFLTADNEQFF.

V usage is TRBV9 and J usage is TRBJ2-4; D may be TRBD1 or TRBD2 (5 bases each). The CDR3 contains 15 residues. Trimming stripped 0 bases from V and 8 bases from J, with 15 bases between. The germline V gene encodes CDR1 SGDLS and CDR2 YYNGEE. CDR3 residues: CASSVGGGGGDIQYF. The CDR3 DNA reads TGTGCCAGCAGCGTAGGAGGCGGTGGGGGAGACATTCAGTACTTC.

The chain joins TRBV7-6 to TRBJ2-1; weak D call: TRBD1 (6 bases). The V end lost 1 base, the J end lost 3 bases, and 10 bases lay between the germline ends. The CDR3 totals 15 residues. Per germline, CDR1 SGHVS and CDR2 FNYEAQ. CDR3 sequence (DNA): TGTGCCAGCAGCTTAGGGACAGCTAACTACAATGAGCAGTTCTTC. This gives the protein CASSLGTANYNEQFF.

This clone was counted once. This chain connects TRBV19 to TRBJ2-3, with 14 bases aligning to TRBD2. Trimming cost V 5 bases and J 5 bases; bases outside gene matches: 6. The CDR3 consists of 16 residues. Germline V gives CDR1 LNHDA, CDR2 SQIVND (reference sequence). The CDR3 protein is CASSPGLAGVRDTQYF. The CDR3 DNA is TGTGCCAGTAGTCCGGGACTAGCGGGAGTTCGAGATACGCAGTATTTT.

The chain has TRBV6-1 and TRBJ1-2; D not resolved. Germline values: CDR1 MNHNS, CDR2 SASEGT. V was cut by 2 bases and J by 9 bases, with 16 bases left in between. CDR3 length equals 14 residues. The CDR3 region is CASSERRTRGSYTF. The CDR3 nucleotides read TGTGCCAGCAGTGAAAGAAGGACTCGTGGCAGCTACACCTTC.